This TCR beta chain stems from a study of OX40 agonist ivuxolimab in advanced cancers. Findings of the study overall: Fewer expanded clones were found on average in CD4+ than in CD8+ T cells.

Germline CDR1 SGHRS, CDR2 YFSETQ. Trimming took 4 bases from V and 0 from J, leaving 8 bases between them. CDR3 length: 15 residues. Clones were sequenced by immunoSEQ multiplex PCR, and TCRdb holds only the in-frame ones, with some missing. The table records about 80,000 clones, over 75% of them present only once. Points on this clone: Its antigen is unknown.

The receptor was isolated from an adult with an advanced solid tumor such as melanoma, head and neck, liver or kidney cancer. The chain couples TRBV5-1 to TRBJ2-6; D perhaps matches TRBD1 (5 bases). Sequences were derived from CD4+ or CD8+ T cells sorted from blood, sampled in a trial of the OX40 agonist ivuxolimab. The CDR3 DNA reads as TGCGCCAGCAGCACCGACAGCTCTGGGGCCAACGTCCTGACTTTC. Translated: CASSTDSSGANVLTF.